This entry lists 25 T cell receptor beta chains sequenced from one sample in a study of cytomegalovirus exposure and HLA in healthy donors. The PCR contained 60 Vbeta and 13 Jbeta primers. Assay: immunoSEQ multiplex PCR; the TCRdb copy retains only in-frame clones and omits some. Here the sample spans fewer than 120,000 clones, 75% to 80% being singletons. The source material was PBMCs. The receptor source for this set is a woman aged 25 to 39 in good health and CMV-seronegative.

In DNA form, the CDR3 reads TGCGCCAGCAGTACCGGGACTAGCAATTCCTACAATGAGCAGTTCTTC. This encodes CASSTGTSNSYNEQFF. The chain links TRBV10-2 to TRBJ2-1; TRBD2 matches 9 bases. Trimming took 5 bases from V and 1 from J; bases not matched to a gene: 6. The germline CDR1 and CDR2 sequences are WSHSY and SAAADI. The length of the CDR3 is 16 residues.

The rearrangement links TRBV6-5 to TRBJ2-7; TRBD1 matches at 7 bases. The CDR3 loop spans 15 amino acids. Trimming removed 2 bases from V and 3 bases from J; junction bases left unmatched: 7. Germline CDR1 MNHEY, CDR2 SVGAGI. As DNA, the CDR3 is TGTGCCAGCAGTTACACGGGACAGACTTTCTACGAGCAGTACTTC. Amino acids: CASSYTGQTFYEQYF.

This clone was seen only a few times. This chain connects TRBV9 to TRBJ1-2; 7 bases agree with TRBD1. Losses at the gene ends were 0 bases for V and 4 bases for J; bases not matched to a gene: 3. Germline CDR1 and CDR2: SGDLS and YYNGEE. The CDR3 is 14 amino acids. CDR3 in DNA: TGTGCCAGCAGCGTAGTCGGGACAGCCTATGGCTACACCTTC. Translating gives CASSVVGTAYGYTF.

The chain carries TRBV14 and TRBJ2-1; 7 positions agree with TRBD1. There are 14 residues in the CDR3. Germline V gene data show CDR1 as SGHDN and CDR2 as FVKESK. V lost 5 bases and J lost 1; bases outside the gene matches: 2. CDR3 bases: TGTGCCAGCAGCGGACAGGTGTCCTACAATGAGCAGTTCTTC. Its protein is CASSGQVSYNEQFF.

This chain connects TRBV7-2 to TRBJ2-7; the match to TRBD2 covers 9 bases. Germline V gene lookup returns CDR1 SGHTA and CDR2 FQGNSA. The CDR3 is made up of 18 amino acids. With 5 bases clipped from V and 3 bases from J, the junction kept 17 bases outside the gene matches. The CDR3 DNA is TGTGCCAGCAGCCTACAAGTCTCGCGGGAGGGCGGGTTCTACGAGCAGTACTTC. Translating gives CASSLQVSREGGFYEQYF.

The rearrangement uses TRBV14 and TRBJ2-4, with 7 nucleotides matching TRBD2. This CDR3 region has 13 residues. The V gene's germline CDR1 is SGHDN and CDR2 FVKESK. The junction had 5 bases not matched to a gene; V was cut back by 1 base and J by 11 bases. CDR3 region: CASSQVQGGVQYF. CDR3 sequence (DNA): TGTGCCAGCAGCCAAGTTCAGGGAGGGGTTCAGTACTTC. Using reference TRBV14 and TRBJ2-4 for the parts outside the CDR3, the full variable domain is EAGVTQFPSHSVIEKGQTVTLRCDPISGHDNLYWYRRVMGKEIKFLLHFVKESKQDESGMPNNRFLAERTGGTYSTLKVQPAELEDSGVYFCASSQVQGGVQYFGAGTRLSVL.

The V gene is TRBV18, the J gene TRBJ1-2; 7 nucleotides match TRBD1. This CDR3 region has 15 residues. Germline V lookup: CDR1 KGHSH, CDR2 LQKENI. J was trimmed by 6 bases and V by 4 bases; bases with no gene match: 11. The CDR3 nucleotides read TGTGCCAGCTCACTAGGACAGGAAAGGATCCATGGCTACACCTTC. Translation: CASSLGQERIHGYTF.

This clone was seen a few times. V usage is TRBV7-3 and J usage is TRBJ2-1; D remains ambiguous. The V gene's germline CDR1 is SGHTA and CDR2 FQGTGA. Trimming took 0 bases from V and 6 from J, leaving 6 bases between them. The CDR3 has 13 residues. The CDR3: CASSLTYSNEQFF. DNA of the CDR3: TGTGCCAGCAGCTTAACCTACAGCAATGAGCAGTTCTTC.

This clone was seen a few times. The genes are TRBV6-1 and TRBJ2-7; 7 bases match TRBD1. Germline lookup yields CDR1 MNHNS and CDR2 SASEGT. The CDR3 consists of 14 residues. V trimming: 2 bases; J trimming: 2 bases; junction bases outside the gene matches: 3. As DNA, the CDR3 is TGTGCCAGCAGTGAACGGGACAGCACCTACGAGCAGTACTTC. Protein product: CASSERDSTYEQYF.

In DNA, the CDR3 is TGTGCCAGCAGCCCCCCCGCCAAGGACATCCGATCCTACGAGCAGTACTTC. This gives the protein CASSPPAKDIRSYEQYF. This chain uses TRBV7-9 with TRBJ2-7, with D perhaps TRBD1 (5 bases). Per the germline V gene, CDR1 is SEHNR and CDR2 is FQNEAQ (reference sequence). CDR3 length: 17 residues. Trimming stripped 5 bases from V and 1 base from J, with 21 bases between. Together with reference TRBV7-9 and TRBJ2-7, the CDR3 gives the full variable domain: DTGVSQNPRHKITKRGQNVTFRCDPISEHNRLYWYRQTLGQGPEFLTYFQNEAQLEKSRLLSDRFSAERPKGSFSTLEIQRTEQGDSAMYLCASSPPAKDIRSYEQYFGPGTRLTVT.

The CDR3 sequence is CASSDSQGANMYGYTF. The CDR3 bases are TGCGCCAGCAGTGACTCTCAGGGGGCAAACATGTATGGCTACACCTTC. This chain links TRBV10-2 with TRBJ1-2, with 8 positions matching TRBD1. The trim removed 3 bases at V and 5 bases at J, leaving 11 bases unmatched. CDR3 size: 16 residues. Germline V gene lookup returns CDR1 WSHSY and CDR2 SAAADI.

J is TRBJ1-2 and V is TRBV6-1; tentatively, D is TRBD1 (5 bases). V lost 3 bases, J lost 4 bases, and 9 bases lay in between. The CDR3 contains 13 residues. Germline-derived CDR1 and CDR2 are MNHNS and SASEGT. In nucleotides, the CDR3 is TGTGCCAGCAGTGAGGAGGGGAGCTATGGCTACACCTTC. This sequence encodes CASSEEGSYGYTF.

The rearrangement links TRBV18 to TRBJ1-1; weak D call: TRBD1 (5 bases). Germline CDR1 reads KGHSH; CDR2 reads LQKENI. The ends were cut back, 1 base at V and 3 bases at J, with 12 bases in the middle. The CDR3 totals 15 residues. Here the CDR3 DNA reads TGTGCCAGCTCACCACTGGCAGGGAAGGACACTGAAGCTTTCTTT. Translation: CASSPLAGKDTEAFF.

The rearrangement links TRBV19 to TRBJ1-6, with D possibly matching TRBD1 (6 bases). CDR3 size: 14 residues. Germline V gives CDR1 LNHDA, CDR2 SQIVND (reference sequence). Trimming left V 8 bases short and J 7 bases short, with 15 bases between. The CDR3, as DNA: TGTGCCAGTGATGGGGGCCGGAAGAATTCACCCCTCCACTTT. Protein sequence: CASDGGRKNSPLHF.

This clone has just a few counts. This sample also contains other DNA sequences that code for the same CDR3. The chain joins TRBV7-3 to TRBJ2-5, with 9 bases lining up with TRBD1. With V trimmed by 5 bases and J by 5 bases, 3 bases remained unmatched. There are 13 residues in the CDR3. The germline gives CDR1 SGHTA, CDR2 FQGTGA. The DNA for the CDR3 is TGTGCCAGCAGCGCCGACAGGGGGGAGACCCAGTACTTC. Translated, it gives CASSADRGETQYF.

The J gene is TRBJ1-6, the V gene TRBV25-1; maybe TRBD1 (6 bases). This CDR3 has 13 amino acids. Germline V CDR1 and CDR2: MGHDK, SYGVNS. V was pared by 6 bases and J by 5 bases, with 8 bases between. DNA for the CDR3: TGTGCCAGCAGCAGGGGTAATAATTCACCCCTCCACTTT. Its protein product is CASSRGNNSPLHF.

The chain employs TRBV14 and TRBJ2-3; tentative D call: TRBD1 (5 bases). Germline V gene sequence: CDR1 SGHDN, CDR2 FVKESK. The CDR3 spans 12 residues. Deletions cut 5 bases from V and 9 bases from J, with 12 bases between. The CDR3, as DNA: TGTGCCAGCAGCGAGGATGACAGAACGCAGTATTTT. Its translation: CASSEDDRTQYF.

This chain links TRBV28 with TRBJ2-1; TRBD2 agrees at 11 bases. V was pared by 6 bases and J by 7 bases, with 11 bases of the junction left unmatched. The germline CDR1 and CDR2 sequences are MDHEN and SYDVKM. This CDR3 comprises 16 residues. The CDR3 sequence is CASRLGLAVVGNEQFF. CDR3 nucleotide sequence: TGTGCCAGCAGGCTGGGACTAGCGGTCGTTGGGAATGAGCAGTTCTTC.

The J gene is TRBJ2-5, the V gene TRBV9, with D possibly matching TRBD2 (5 bases). The V and J ends lost 0 bases and 4 bases respectively, with 13 bases between them. Germline lookup yields CDR1 SGDLS and CDR2 YYNGEE. CDR3 length: 15 residues. CDR3 residues: CASSVGRGNGETQYF. CDR3 DNA sequence: TGTGCCAGCAGCGTAGGACGGGGAAACGGAGAGACCCAGTACTTC.

This chain's CDR3 is CASSKYWDLTDTDTQYF. The CDR3 DNA reads as TGTGCCAGCAGCAAATATTGGGACTTGACCGACACAGATACGCAGTATTTT. This chain links TRBV21-1 with TRBJ2-3; TRBD2 was called by the table and not checked on the DNA. TRBV21-1 is reported as a pseudogene. The CDR3 has 17 residues.

The chain is built from TRBV28 and TRBJ1-5; tentatively, D is TRBD1 (6 bases). From germline, CDR1 is MDHEN and CDR2 SYDVKM. CDR3 length: 12 residues. With 6 bases removed from V and 5 bases from J, the gap between germline ends came to 8 bases. CDR3 region: CASSGQYQPQHF. The CDR3 DNA is TGTGCCAGCAGCGGACAGTATCAGCCCCAGCATTTT. The full variable domain, completed using reference TRBV28 and TRBJ1-5, is DVKVTQSSRYLVKRTGEKVFLECVQDMDHENMFWYRQDPGLGLRLIYFSYDVKMKEKGDIPEGYSVSREKKERFSLILESASTNQTSMYLCASSGQYQPQHFGDGTRLSIL.

Only a few counts were recorded for this clone. V is TRBV30 and J is TRBJ2-4; TRBD1 matches 10 bases. Unmatched junction bases numbered 10, after V lost 2 bases and J lost 6 bases. The germline V gene has CDR1 GTSNPN and CDR2 SVGIG (reference sequence). The CDR3 is 16 amino acids. CDR3 sequence: CAWSRQGAHIGNIQYF. The CDR3 bases are TGTGCCTGGAGTAGACAGGGGGCACACATAGGAAACATTCAGTACTTC.

This rearrangement joins TRBV6-5 to TRBJ1-2; 8 positions match TRBD1. From germline, CDR1 is MNHEY and CDR2 SVGAGI. The J segment lost 4 bases and the V segment lost 1 base, leaving 2 bases of the junction unmatched. The CDR3 is 14 amino acids. The CDR3 DNA is TGTGCCAGCAGTTACTATGGACAGGGCTATGGCTACACCTTC. Translating it yields CASSYYGQGYGYTF.

The gene calls are TRBV19 and TRBJ2-7; 9 positions agree with TRBD1. J lost 3 bases, V lost 6 bases, and 3 bases had no gene match. This CDR3 contains 13 residues. Germline assignment: CDR1 LNHDA and CDR2 SQIVND (reference sequence). The CDR3 loop reads CASSMTGGYEQYF. In DNA form, the CDR3 reads TGTGCCAGTAGCATGACAGGGGGCTACGAGCAGTACTTC.

The chain is built from TRBV13 and TRBJ2-1; D might be TRBD2 (5 bases). The V gene's germline CDR1 is PRHDT and CDR2 FYEKMQ (reference sequence). This CDR3 region has 12 residues. Trimming removed 5 bases at V and 8 bases at J, with 10 bases between. The CDR3, as DNA: TGTGCCAGCAGCACTAGTAGCGATGAGCAGTTCTTC. Its protein product is CASSTSSDEQFF.